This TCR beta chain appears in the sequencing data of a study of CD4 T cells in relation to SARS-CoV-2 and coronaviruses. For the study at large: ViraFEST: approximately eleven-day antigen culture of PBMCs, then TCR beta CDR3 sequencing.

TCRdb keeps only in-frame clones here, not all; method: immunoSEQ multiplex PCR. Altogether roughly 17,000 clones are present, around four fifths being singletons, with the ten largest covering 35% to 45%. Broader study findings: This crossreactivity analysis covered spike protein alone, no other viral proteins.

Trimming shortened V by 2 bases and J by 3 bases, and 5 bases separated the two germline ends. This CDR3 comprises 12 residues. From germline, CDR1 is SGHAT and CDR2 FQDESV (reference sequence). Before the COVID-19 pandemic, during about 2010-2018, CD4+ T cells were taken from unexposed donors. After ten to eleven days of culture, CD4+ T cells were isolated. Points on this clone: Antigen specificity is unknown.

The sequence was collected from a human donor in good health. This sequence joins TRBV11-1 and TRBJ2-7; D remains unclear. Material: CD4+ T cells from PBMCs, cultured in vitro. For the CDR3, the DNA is TGTGCCAGCAGCTTATCCCTCTACGAGCAGTACTTC. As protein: CASSLSLYEQYF.